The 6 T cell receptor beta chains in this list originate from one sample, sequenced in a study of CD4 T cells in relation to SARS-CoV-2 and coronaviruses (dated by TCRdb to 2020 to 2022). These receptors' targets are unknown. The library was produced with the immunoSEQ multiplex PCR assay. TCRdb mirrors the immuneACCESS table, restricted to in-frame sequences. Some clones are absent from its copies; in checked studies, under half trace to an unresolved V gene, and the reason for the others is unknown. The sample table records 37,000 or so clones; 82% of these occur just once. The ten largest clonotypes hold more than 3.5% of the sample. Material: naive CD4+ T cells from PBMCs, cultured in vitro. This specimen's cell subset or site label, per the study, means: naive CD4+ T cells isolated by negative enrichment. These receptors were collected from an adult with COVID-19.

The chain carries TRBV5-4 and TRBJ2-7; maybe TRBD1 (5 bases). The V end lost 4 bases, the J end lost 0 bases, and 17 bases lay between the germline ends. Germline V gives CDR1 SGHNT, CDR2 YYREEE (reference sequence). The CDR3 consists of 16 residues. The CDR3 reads CASSDPSSQGSYEQYF. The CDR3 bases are TGTGCCAGCAGCGACCCCTCCTCCCAGGGCTCCTACGAGCAGTACTTC.

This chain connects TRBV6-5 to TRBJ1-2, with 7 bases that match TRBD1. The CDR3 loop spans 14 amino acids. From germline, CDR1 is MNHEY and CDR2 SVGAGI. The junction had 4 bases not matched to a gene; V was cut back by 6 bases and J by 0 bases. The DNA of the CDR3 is TGTGCCAGCAGGTCAGGGGGGTCTAACTATGGCTACACCTTC. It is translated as CASRSGGSNYGYTF.

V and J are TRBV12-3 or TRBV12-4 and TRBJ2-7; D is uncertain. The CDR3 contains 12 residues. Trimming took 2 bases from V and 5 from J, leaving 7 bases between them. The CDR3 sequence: CASSLKRNEQYF. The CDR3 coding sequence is TGTGCCAGCAGTTTAAAGAGGAACGAGCAGTACTTC.

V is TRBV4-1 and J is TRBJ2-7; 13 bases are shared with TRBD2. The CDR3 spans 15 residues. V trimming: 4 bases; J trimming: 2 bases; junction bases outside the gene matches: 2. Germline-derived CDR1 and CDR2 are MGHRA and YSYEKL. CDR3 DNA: TGCGCCAGCAGCCTGGGGACTAGCGGGACCTACGAGCAGTACTTC. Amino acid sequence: CASSLGTSGTYEQYF.

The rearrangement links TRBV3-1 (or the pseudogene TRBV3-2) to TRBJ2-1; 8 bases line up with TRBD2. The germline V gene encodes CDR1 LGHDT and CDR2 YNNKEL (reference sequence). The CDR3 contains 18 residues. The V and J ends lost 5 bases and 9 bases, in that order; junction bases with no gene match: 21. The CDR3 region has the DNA TGTGCCAGCAGCTCCACAACGGGAGGGAGGGGTGTGGGAGGTGAGCAGTTCTTC. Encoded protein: CASSSTTGGRGVGGEQFF.

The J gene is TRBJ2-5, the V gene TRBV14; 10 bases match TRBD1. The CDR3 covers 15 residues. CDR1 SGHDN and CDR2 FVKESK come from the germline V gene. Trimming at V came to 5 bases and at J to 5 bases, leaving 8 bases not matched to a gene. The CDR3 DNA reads TGTGCCAGCAGCGGAGGGACAGGGGCGTACGAGACCCAGTACTTC. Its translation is CASSGGTGAYETQYF.